This T cell receptor beta chain was recovered during a study of cytomegalovirus exposure and HLA in healthy donors. Notes on the study in general: Later analysis showed TCR association rates varying by HLA locus, highest for DRB1 and lowest for HLA-C. In vitro experiments confirmed that three CMV-associated chains were specific for CMV antigens. Many donors shared some public TCRs, even though most TCR sequences were rare.

CDR3 length equals 13 residues. Germline V gene sequence: CDR1 LNHDA, CDR2 SQIVND (reference sequence). V lost 10 bases and J 4 bases, leaving 16 bases between the germline ends. This clone was recorded a few times. What it recognizes is unknown. The primer mix had 60 Vbeta and 13 Jbeta primers. TCRdb's copy holds only in-frame clones and misses some; the assay was immunoSEQ multiplex PCR. The data contain 130,000 or so clones, approximately 8.6% of them singletons. V is TRBV19 and J is TRBJ1-2; TRBD1 might be the D (6 bases). The sequence derives from a woman aged 35 to 49 in good health and CMV-seropositive. The source material was PBMCs. The DNA of the CDR3 is TGTGCCACCCGAGGGGGTCGGCTCTATGGCTACACCTTC. Translation: CATRGGRLYGYTF.